The present T cell receptor (beta chain) was sequenced within a study of shared clonotypes between healthy human individuals. General study points: Though the depth was large, rarefaction showed that sorted-subset sequencing was incomplete.

With respect to this clone: The antigen is undetermined.

Data came from immunoSEQ multiplex PCR; TCRdb stores just in-frame clones and leaves some out. The table includes 550,000 to 800,000 clones, about 90% detected once. After removal of 6 bases from V and 2 bases from J, the junction contained 7 bases not matched to a gene. The germline V gene encodes CDR1 MNHEY and CDR2 SMNVEV (reference sequence). The CDR3 is 15 residues long. The chain combines TRBV27 with TRBJ2-7; TRBD1 matches at 10 bases. Sequenced sample: memory CD8+ T cells from PBMCs. Specified subset: CD45RO+ cells pooled with CCR7-negative TemRA cells. The receptor was isolated from a man aged 18 to 29 in good health. Some clones in this sample may be carry-over from other donors' samples. The CDR3 DNA reads TGTGCCAGCAGGCCTAGGGGACAGGGGACCTACGAGCAGTACTTC. Its translation: CASRPRGQGTYEQYF.